This T cell receptor beta chain was observed in a study of cytomegalovirus exposure and HLA in healthy donors. The V and J ends lost 5 bases and 6 bases, in that order; junction bases with no gene match: 11. The CDR3 is made up of 14 amino acids. Germline V gene sequence: CDR1 GTSNPN, CDR2 SVGIG (reference sequence). With 60 Vbeta and 13 Jbeta primers, the PCR was carried out. Repertoires were generated with immunoSEQ multiplex PCR, while TCRdb's copy carries only in-frame clones and drops some. The table records 120,000 or so clones, over 65% of them present only once. The source is a man in his thirties or forties in good health and CMV-seronegative. The sequencing sample was made of PBMCs. The chain is built from TRBV30 and TRBJ2-7, with TRBD2 matching over 9 bases. CDR3 region: CAWAIAGARGEQYF. CDR3 DNA sequence: TGTGCCTGGGCAATAGCGGGGGCTCGGGGCGAGCAGTACTTC.